The clone carrying this T cell receptor beta chain has at least ten counts. Via MiXCR, TCRdb re-called the 5' RACE reads, giving one row per CDR3 protein. The sample holds about 23,000 distinct CDR3 sequences, 4.5% to 6% seen once. V lost 6 bases to trimming and J lost 5 bases; unmatched junction nucleotides: 7. The CDR3 runs to 14 residues. This sample is part of a study of early T cells in non-severe SARS-CoV-2 infection. The chain employs TRBV12-3 or TRBV12-4 and TRBJ2-5; 9 positions agree with TRBD1. The sample consisted of whole blood. This sequence originates from an adult who was a healthcare worker with PCR-confirmed SARS-CoV-2 infection or an uninfected control (not recorded which). The CDR3: CASRSRDRDETQYF. As DNA, the CDR3 is TGTGCCAGCAGATCCCGGGACAGGGACGAGACCCAGTACTTC.